The T cell receptor beta chain described here comes from a study of blood T cells in healthy people across ages. This clonotype showed up just a few times. The use of a sample-barcoded 5' primer and a J-beta primer mix characterized a second PCR of about 7 to 12 cycles. Using its own MiXCR run on the 5' RACE reads, TCRdb lists one record per CDR3 protein. The repertoire includes about 930,000 distinct CDR3 sequences, almost 30% of them detected once, and 10% sits in the top ten. Germline CDR1 is DFQATT and CDR2 is SNEGSKA (reference sequence). J was trimmed by 1 base and V by 6 bases; bases with no gene match: 17. This CDR3 has 18 residues. These data were also filed under a second study, of T cells of mothers and their children.

Sequenced input: blood. The sequence came from a woman in her thirties or forties in good health. The genes are TRBV20-1 and TRBJ1-5, with 8 bases that match TRBD1. In nucleotides, the CDR3 is TGCAGTGCCCCCGATCGAGGGACAGGCGGCCGAAGCAATCAGCCCCAGCATTTT. Its protein product is CSAPDRGTGGRSNQPQHF.